Listed here are 12 T cell receptor beta chains from one sample, sequenced in a study of shared clonotypes between healthy human individuals. Profiling relied on immunoSEQ multiplex PCR, and the TCRdb table lists in-frame clones only, not all of them. The sample lists 1.6 million or so clones; 98% were seen once. Sample: naive CD4+ T cells sorted from blood. The sample's subset: CD45RA+ positively selected. The receptors come from a man aged 25-40 years in good health.

The chain couples TRBV5-1 to TRBJ2-1, with D possibly matching TRBD1 (6 bases). This CDR3 comprises 13 residues. CDR1 is SGHRS, CDR2 YFSETQ, per germline. V lost 5 bases and J 3 bases, leaving 9 bases between the germline ends. The CDR3 sequence is CASRQGIYNEQFF. The CDR3 DNA sequence: TGCGCCAGCAGGCAGGGGATCTACAATGAGCAGTTCTTC.

The V and J genes are TRBV18 and TRBJ1-1; no clear D gene. V lost 3 bases, J lost 11 bases, and 25 bases lay in between. CDR1 and CDR2 from the germline V gene are KGHSH and LQKENI. This CDR3 region has 16 residues. The CDR3 sequence: CASSPMDLGFSPGAFF. DNA of the CDR3: TGTGCCAGCTCACCTATGGACTTAGGATTCTCACCGGGGGCTTTCTTT.

The V and J genes are TRBV30 and TRBJ2-7, with 7 bases fitting TRBD2. Germline V CDR1 and CDR2: GTSNPN, SVGIG (reference sequence). The CDR3 runs to 14 residues. V lost 0 bases to trimming and J lost 0 bases; unmatched junction nucleotides: 2. In nucleotides, the CDR3 is TGTGCCTGGAGTGTAAGCGGGATCTCCTACGAGCAGTACTTC. This encodes CAWSVSGISYEQYF.

This clone was observed once. V and J are TRBV30 and TRBJ2-7, with 10 bases aligning to TRBD2. The V gene's germline CDR1 is GTSNPN and CDR2 SVGIG (reference sequence). Trimming removed 3 bases from V and 6 bases from J; junction bases left unmatched: 2. This CDR3 has 12 residues. CDR3 sequence (DNA): TGTGCCTGGAGGCGACTAGCGGGCGAGCAGTACTTC. As protein: CAWRRLAGEQYF.

The chain uses TRBV7-3 and TRBJ2-2; D call uncertain. V was clipped by 3 bases and J by 5 bases, with 10 bases between them. From germline, CDR1 is SGHTA and CDR2 FQGTGA. This CDR3 has 14 amino acids. The CDR3 DNA is TGTGCCAGCAGCTTGAAGCGTTCGACCGGGGAGCTGTTTTTT. This gives the protein CASSLKRSTGELFF.

In the case of this clone: Additional DNA sequences in this sample encode the identical CDR3. The chain has TRBV18 and TRBJ2-7; possibly TRBD2 for D (5 bases). The CDR3 extends over 13 amino acids. Trimming left V 6 bases short and J 3 bases short, with 12 bases between. Germline V gene sequence: CDR1 KGHSH, CDR2 LQKENI. The CDR3 DNA sequence: TGTGCCAGCTCCCCCGGGGTGAGCTACGAGCAGTACTTC. Its protein product is CASSPGVSYEQYF.

This clone occurred once. This sample also contains other DNA sequences that code for the same CDR3. This chain uses TRBV5-4 with TRBJ2-1; no firm D call. Germline-derived CDR1 and CDR2 are SGHNT and YYREEE (reference sequence). Trimming cost V 0 bases and J 3 bases, with 4 bases left between them. The CDR3 has 13 residues. The chain's CDR3 is CASSLDSYNEQFF. CDR3 coding DNA: TGTGCCAGCAGCTTGGACAGCTACAATGAGCAGTTCTTC.

The chain uses TRBV29-1 and TRBJ2-1; no reliable D call. Germline-derived CDR1 and CDR2 are SQVTM and ANQGSEA. The V gene lost 0 bases and the J gene lost 0 bases, with 9 bases spanning the gap. The CDR3 covers 15 residues. The CDR3 coding sequence is TGCAGCGTTGAAGAGACCCCGAGCTCCTACAATGAGCAGTTCTTC. Encoded protein: CSVEETPSSYNEQFF.

This clone was counted a single time. The CDR3 nucleotides read TGCGCCAGCAGCCAAGATCGGGACGGGACCGCCAAAAACATTCAGTACTTC. Its translation: CASSQDRDGTAKNIQYF. J is TRBJ2-4 and V is TRBV4-1; D may match TRBD1 or TRBD2 (5 bases each). Germline V gene sequence: CDR1 MGHRA, CDR2 YSYEKL. The CDR3 covers 17 residues. V lost 0 bases, J lost 1 base, and 13 bases lay in between.

J is TRBJ1-1 and V is TRBV7-9; D might be TRBD1 (5 bases). The V gene lost 3 bases and the J gene lost 3 bases, with 14 bases spanning the gap. Germline CDR1 reads SEHNR; CDR2 reads FQNEAQ (reference sequence). The CDR3 is 15 residues long. The CDR3 sequence is CASSFGAGADTEAFF. CDR3 nucleotide sequence: TGTGCCAGCAGCTTCGGGGCTGGGGCGGACACTGAAGCTTTCTTT.

The V gene is TRBV5-4, the J gene TRBJ2-1, with 9 bases identical to TRBD2. After removal of 4 bases from V and 4 bases from J, the junction contained 9 bases not matched to a gene. Germline V gene lookup returns CDR1 SGHNT and CDR2 YYREEE (reference sequence). This CDR3 contains 16 residues. CDR3 sequence: CASSTPGLADYNEQFF. Here the CDR3 DNA reads TGTGCCAGCAGCACACCGGGACTAGCAGATTACAATGAGCAGTTCTTC.

This chain connects TRBV19 to TRBJ1-1, with D tentatively TRBD1 (5 bases). The length of the CDR3 is 18 residues. The ends were cut back, 3 bases at V and 0 bases at J, with 20 bases in the middle. Germline V lookup: CDR1 LNHDA, CDR2 SQIVND (reference sequence). The CDR3 sequence is CASSIPRGGAQMNTEAFF. The CDR3 nucleotides are TGTGCCAGTAGTATCCCCCGGGGAGGGGCGCAGATGAACACTGAAGCTTTCTTT.